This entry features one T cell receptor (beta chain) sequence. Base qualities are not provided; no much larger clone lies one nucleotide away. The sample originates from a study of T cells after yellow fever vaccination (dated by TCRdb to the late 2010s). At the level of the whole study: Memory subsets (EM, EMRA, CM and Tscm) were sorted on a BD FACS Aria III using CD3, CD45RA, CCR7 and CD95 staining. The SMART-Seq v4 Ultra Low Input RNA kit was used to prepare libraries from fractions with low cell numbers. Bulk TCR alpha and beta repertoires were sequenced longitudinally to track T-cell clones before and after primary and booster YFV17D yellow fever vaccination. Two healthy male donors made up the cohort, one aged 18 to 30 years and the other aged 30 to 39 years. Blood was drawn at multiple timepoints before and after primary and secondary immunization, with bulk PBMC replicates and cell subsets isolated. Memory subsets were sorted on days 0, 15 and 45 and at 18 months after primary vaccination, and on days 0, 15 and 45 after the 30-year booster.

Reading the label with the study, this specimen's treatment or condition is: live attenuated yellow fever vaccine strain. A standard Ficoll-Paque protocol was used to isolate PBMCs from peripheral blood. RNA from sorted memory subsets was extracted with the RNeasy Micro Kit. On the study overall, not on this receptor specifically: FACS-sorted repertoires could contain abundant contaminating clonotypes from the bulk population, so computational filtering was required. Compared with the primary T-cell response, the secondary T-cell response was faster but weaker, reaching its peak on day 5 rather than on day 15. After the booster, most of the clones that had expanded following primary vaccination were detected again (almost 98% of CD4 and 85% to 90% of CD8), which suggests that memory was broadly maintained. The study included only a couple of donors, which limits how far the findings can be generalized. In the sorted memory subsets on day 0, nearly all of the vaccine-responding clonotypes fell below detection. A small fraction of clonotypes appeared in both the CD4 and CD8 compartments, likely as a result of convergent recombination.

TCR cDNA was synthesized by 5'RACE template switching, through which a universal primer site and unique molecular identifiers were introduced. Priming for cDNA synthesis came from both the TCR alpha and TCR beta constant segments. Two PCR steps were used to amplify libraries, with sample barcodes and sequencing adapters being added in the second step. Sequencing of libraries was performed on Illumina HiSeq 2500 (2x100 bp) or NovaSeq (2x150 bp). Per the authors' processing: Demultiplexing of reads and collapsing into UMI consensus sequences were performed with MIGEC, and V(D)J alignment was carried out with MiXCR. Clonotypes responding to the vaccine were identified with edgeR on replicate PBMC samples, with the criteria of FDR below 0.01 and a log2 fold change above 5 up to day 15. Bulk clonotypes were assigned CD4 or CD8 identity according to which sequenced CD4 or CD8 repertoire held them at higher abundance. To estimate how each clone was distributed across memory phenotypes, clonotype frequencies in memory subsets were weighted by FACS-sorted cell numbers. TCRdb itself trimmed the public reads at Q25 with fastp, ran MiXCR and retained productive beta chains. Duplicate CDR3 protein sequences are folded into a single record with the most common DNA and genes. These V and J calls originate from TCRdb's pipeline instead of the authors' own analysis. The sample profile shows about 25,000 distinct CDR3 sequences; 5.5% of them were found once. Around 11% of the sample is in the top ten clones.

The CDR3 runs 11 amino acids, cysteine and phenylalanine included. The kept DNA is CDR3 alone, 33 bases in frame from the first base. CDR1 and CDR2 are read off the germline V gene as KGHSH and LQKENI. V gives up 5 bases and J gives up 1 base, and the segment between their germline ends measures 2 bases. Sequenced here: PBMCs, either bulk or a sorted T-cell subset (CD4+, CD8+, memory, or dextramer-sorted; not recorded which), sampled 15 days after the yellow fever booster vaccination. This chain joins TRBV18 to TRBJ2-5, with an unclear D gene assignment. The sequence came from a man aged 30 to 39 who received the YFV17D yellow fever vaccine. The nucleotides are TGTGCCAGCTCAACCCAAGAGACCCAGTACTTC. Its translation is CASSTQETQYF. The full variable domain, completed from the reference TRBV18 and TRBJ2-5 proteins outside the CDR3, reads NAGVMQNPRHLVRRRGQEARLRCSPMKGHSHVYWYRQLPEEGLKFMVYLQKENIIDESGMPKERFSAEFPKEGPSILRIQQVVRGDSAAYFCASSTQETQYFGPGTRLLVL.